Presented here are 17 T cell receptor beta chains from one specimen sequenced in a study of cytotoxic CD8 clonotypes in ibrutinib-treated CLL. Only in-frame clones appear in the TCRdb table, and some are missing; sequencing was by immunoSEQ multiplex PCR. Among roughly 330,000 clones listed, over 55% were seen once. Sequences were derived from PBMCs, sampled after 36 months of ibrutinib treatment. These receptors were obtained from a human donor with chronic lymphocytic leukemia.

This clone is a singleton in its sample. CDR3 DNA: TGTGCCAGCAGCTCGGGCCAAAATTCACCCCTCCACTTT. This gives the protein CASSSGQNSPLHF. The chain links TRBV7-3 to TRBJ1-6, with D uncertain. The CDR3 covers 13 residues. Trimming took off 4 bases at V and 7 bases at J, with 8 bases between the two ends. Germline CDR1 and CDR2: SGHTA and FQGTGA. Using reference TRBV7-3 and TRBJ1-6 for the parts outside the CDR3, the full variable domain is GAGVSQTPSNKVTEKGKYVELRCDPISGHTALYWYRQSLGQGPEFLIYFQGTGAADDSGLPNDRFFAVRPEGSVSTLKIQRTERGDSAVYLCASSSGQNSPLHFGNGTRLTVT.

This CDR3 reads CASSLGGNYGYTF. DNA for the CDR3: TGTGCCAGCAGCTTAGGGGGTAACTATGGCTACACCTTC. V is TRBV11-2 and J is TRBJ1-2; no firm D call. CDR1 SGHAT and CDR2 FQNNGV come from the germline V gene. V lost 1 base and J 1 base, leaving 4 bases between the germline ends. There are 13 residues in the CDR3.

This clone appeared a single time. The chain carries TRBV9 and TRBJ1-1; D ambiguous. Germline V gene lookup returns CDR1 SGDLS and CDR2 YYNGEE. The CDR3 runs 14 residues. The V end was cut by 4 bases, the J end by 6 bases, with 16 bases between. The DNA for the CDR3 is TGTGCCAGCAGCCTACCCCCTGAAGGAGCTGAAGCTTTCTTT. It encodes CASSLPPEGAEAFF.

The J gene is TRBJ1-5, the V gene TRBV7-2; a weak D match, TRBD1 (5 bases). CDR1 SGHTA and CDR2 FQGNSA come from the germline V gene. V lost 1 base and J 9 bases, leaving 13 bases between the germline ends. The CDR3 spans 14 residues. The chain's CDR3 is CASSLVVGRGPQHF. The CDR3 nucleotides are TGTGCCAGCAGCTTAGTGGTGGGGCGAGGGCCCCAGCATTTT.

This chain connects TRBV9 to TRBJ2-7, with 7 bases fitting TRBD1. This CDR3 has 16 residues. Germline values: CDR1 SGDLS, CDR2 YYNGEE. V lost 0 bases to trimming and J lost 1 base; unmatched junction nucleotides: 7. The CDR3 protein is CASSVAPRTGSYEQYF. The CDR3 nucleotides are TGTGCCAGCAGCGTAGCCCCTCGGACAGGTTCCTACGAGCAGTACTTC.

V gene TRBV10-3 combines with J gene TRBJ2-6; a weak D match, TRBD1 (5 bases). Trimming took 6 bases from V and 2 from J, leaving 14 bases between them. The CDR3 runs to 16 residues. CDR1 and CDR2 (germline): ENHRY, SYGVKD. The CDR3 DNA reads TGTGCCATCAGGTCGACAGTCCCCGCTGGGGCCAACGTCCTGACTTTC. Translating it yields CAIRSTVPAGANVLTF.

CDR3 loop: CATGRTGSSYEQYF. The CDR3 bases are TGTGCCACCGGTCGGACAGGTTCTTCCTACGAGCAGTACTTC. The V and J genes are TRBV6-6 and TRBJ2-7, with 7 bases matching TRBD1. V was pared by 10 bases and J by 1 base, with 10 bases of the junction left unmatched. CDR3 length: 14 amino acids. Per germline, CDR1 MNHNY and CDR2 SVGAGI (reference sequence).

In its sample, this clone was seen once. This rearrangement joins TRBV29-1 to TRBJ2-2, with D tentatively TRBD1 (5 bases). The CDR3 covers 15 residues. Trimming left V 6 bases short and J 2 bases short, with 16 bases between. Germline V gene lookup returns CDR1 SQVTM and CDR2 ANQGSEA. The CDR3 DNA follows: TGCAGCGTCCGGGTGGGGCAGGTTAACACCGGGGAGCTGTTTTTT. This sequence encodes CSVRVGQVNTGELFF.

The chain combines TRBV7-9 with TRBJ2-1; weak D call: TRBD1 (6 bases). With 5 bases removed from V and 3 bases from J, the gap between germline ends came to 11 bases. Germline CDR1 and CDR2: SEHNR and FQNEAQ (reference sequence). The CDR3 is 14 residues long. The CDR3 DNA reads as TGTGCCAGCAGCCTTGGACAGTACTACAATGAGCAGTTCTTC. It yields the protein CASSLGQYYNEQFF.

The J gene is TRBJ2-5, the V gene TRBV21-1; the DNA was not used to check the table's D call, TRBD2. TRBV21-1 is listed as a pseudogene. The CDR3 runs to 15 residues. The CDR3, as DNA: TGTGCCAGCAGCAAAGTACTAGCGCTTCAAGAGACCCAGTACTTC. This gives the protein CASSKVLALQETQYF.

The chain is built from TRBV10-2 and TRBJ2-3, with D unresolved. CDR1 is WSHSY, CDR2 SAAADI, per germline. V lost 0 bases to trimming and J lost 3 bases, with 19 bases between them. CDR3 size: 18 residues. This CDR3 is CASSESFGRGARTDTQYF. CDR3 nucleotides: TGCGCCAGCAGTGAGTCTTTCGGGCGAGGAGCCAGAACAGATACGCAGTATTTT.

The rearrangement uses TRBV5-1 and TRBJ2-7; D is perhaps TRBD1 (6 bases). V was shortened by 4 bases and J by 2 bases, with 13 bases between the two germline ends. Looked up from germline, CDR1 is SGHRS and CDR2 is YFSETQ. The CDR3 spans 14 residues. The CDR3: CASSRLQGAYEQYF. The CDR3 DNA sequence: TGCGCCAGCAGCCGCTTACAGGGCGCCTACGAGCAGTACTTC.

This clone was detected only a few times. The same CDR3 arises from other DNA sequences in this sample as well. The chain is built from TRBV6-6 and TRBJ2-3; the D is unclear. CDR1 is MNHNY and CDR2 is SVGAGI in the germline V gene (reference sequence). V was pared by 5 bases and J by 6 bases, with 6 bases between. The CDR3 covers 11 residues. The CDR3 protein is CASSRTDTQYF. For the CDR3, the DNA is TGTGCCAGCAGTAGGACGGATACGCAGTATTTT.

This sequence joins TRBV4-1 and TRBJ2-1; D perhaps matches TRBD2 (6 bases). The V and J ends lost 3 bases and 5 bases respectively, with 20 bases between them. This CDR3 is 17 amino acids long. CDR1 and CDR2 from the germline V gene are MGHRA and YSYEKL. DNA for the CDR3: TGCGCCAGCAGCCATCTCCGTGGCGGGGCCACCCACAATGAGCAGTTCTTC. It is translated as CASSHLRGGATHNEQFF.

The table lists this clone with a count of one. This chain uses TRBV29-1 with TRBJ1-3; the D is unclear. The V gene lost 7 bases and the J gene lost 0 bases, with 13 bases spanning the gap. The CDR3 is 14 amino acids. CDR1 and CDR2 (germline): SQVTM, ANQGSEA. Here the CDR3 reads CSALGGSSGNTIYF. CDR3 nucleotide sequence: TGCAGCGCCCTAGGAGGGAGCTCTGGAAACACCATATATTTT.

The chain carries TRBV11-2 and TRBJ1-1, with D perhaps TRBD1 (6 bases). Trimming cost V 2 bases and J 5 bases, with 9 bases left between them. This CDR3 is 13 amino acids long. Germline V lookup: CDR1 SGHAT, CDR2 FQNNGV. DNA of the CDR3: TGTGCCAGCAGCTTAAGGGGGGCAACTGAAGCTTTCTTT. Translation gives CASSLRGATEAFF.

The chain links TRBV6-5 to TRBJ2-5; D gene unclear. CDR1 is MNHEY and CDR2 is SVGAGI in the germline V gene. The CDR3 is 13 amino acids. Trimming stripped 2 bases from V and 1 base from J, with 5 bases between. The CDR3 spells CASSYRFQETQYF. In nucleotides, the CDR3 is TGTGCCAGCAGTTACAGATTCCAAGAGACCCAGTACTTC.